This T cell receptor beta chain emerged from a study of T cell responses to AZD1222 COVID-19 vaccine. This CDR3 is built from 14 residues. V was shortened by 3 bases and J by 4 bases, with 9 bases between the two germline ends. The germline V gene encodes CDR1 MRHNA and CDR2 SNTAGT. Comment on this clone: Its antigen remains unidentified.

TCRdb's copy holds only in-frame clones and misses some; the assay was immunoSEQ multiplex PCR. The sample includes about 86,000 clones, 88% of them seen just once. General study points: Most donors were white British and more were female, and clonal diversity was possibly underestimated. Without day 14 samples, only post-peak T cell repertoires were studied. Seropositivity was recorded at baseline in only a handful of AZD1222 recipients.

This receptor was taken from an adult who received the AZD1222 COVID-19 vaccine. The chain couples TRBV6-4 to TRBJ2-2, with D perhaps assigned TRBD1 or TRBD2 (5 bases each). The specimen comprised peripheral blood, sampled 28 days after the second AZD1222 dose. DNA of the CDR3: TGTGCCAGCAGTGAGGGGGAAGGCACCGGGGAGCTGTTTTTT. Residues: CASSEGEGTGELFF.